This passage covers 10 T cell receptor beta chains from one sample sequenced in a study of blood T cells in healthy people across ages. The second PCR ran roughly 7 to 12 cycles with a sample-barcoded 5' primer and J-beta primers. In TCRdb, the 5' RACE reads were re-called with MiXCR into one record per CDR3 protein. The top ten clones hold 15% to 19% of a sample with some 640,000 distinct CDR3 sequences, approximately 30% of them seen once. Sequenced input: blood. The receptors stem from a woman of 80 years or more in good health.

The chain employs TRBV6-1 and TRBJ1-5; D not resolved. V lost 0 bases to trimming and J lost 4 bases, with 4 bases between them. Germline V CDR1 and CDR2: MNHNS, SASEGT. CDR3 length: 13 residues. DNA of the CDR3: TGTGCCAGCAGTGAAGCGCCGAATCAGCCCCAGCATTTT. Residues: CASSEAPNQPQHF.

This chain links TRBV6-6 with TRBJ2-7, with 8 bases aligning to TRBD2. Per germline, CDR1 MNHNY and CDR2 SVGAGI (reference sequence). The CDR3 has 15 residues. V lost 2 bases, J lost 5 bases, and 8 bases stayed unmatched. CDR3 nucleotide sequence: TGTGCCAGCAGTTACCCAGCGGGAGTGAGTGACGAGCAGTACTTC. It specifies CASSYPAGVSDEQYF.

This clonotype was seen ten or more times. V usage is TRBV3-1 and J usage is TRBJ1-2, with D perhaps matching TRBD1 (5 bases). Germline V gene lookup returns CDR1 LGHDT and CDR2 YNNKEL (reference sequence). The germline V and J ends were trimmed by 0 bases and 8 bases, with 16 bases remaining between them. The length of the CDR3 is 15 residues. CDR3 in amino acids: CASSQDQTGVEGYTF. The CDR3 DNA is TGTGCCAGCAGCCAAGATCAAACGGGGGTTGAAGGCTACACCTTC.

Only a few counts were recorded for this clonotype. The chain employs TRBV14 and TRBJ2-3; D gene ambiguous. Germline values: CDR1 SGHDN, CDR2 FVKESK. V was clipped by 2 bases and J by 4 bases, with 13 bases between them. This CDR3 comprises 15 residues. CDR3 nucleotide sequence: TGTGCCAGCAGCCAAAACAGATTGGGTGCAGATACGCAGTATTTT. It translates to CASSQNRLGADTQYF.

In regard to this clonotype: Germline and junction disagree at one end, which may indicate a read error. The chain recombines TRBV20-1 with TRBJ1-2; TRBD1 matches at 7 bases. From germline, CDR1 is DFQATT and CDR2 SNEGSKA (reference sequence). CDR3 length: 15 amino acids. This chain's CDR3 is CGAPNRDSDSYGYTF. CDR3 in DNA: TGCGGTGCTCCAAACCGGGACAGCGATAGCTATGGCTACACCTTC.

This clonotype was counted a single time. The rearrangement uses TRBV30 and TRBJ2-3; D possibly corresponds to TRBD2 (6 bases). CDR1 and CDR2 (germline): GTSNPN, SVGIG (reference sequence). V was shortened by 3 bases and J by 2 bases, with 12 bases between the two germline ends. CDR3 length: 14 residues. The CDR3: CAWSRLGSTDTQYF. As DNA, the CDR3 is TGTGCCTGGAGCCGACTAGGGTCCACAGATACGCAGTATTTT.

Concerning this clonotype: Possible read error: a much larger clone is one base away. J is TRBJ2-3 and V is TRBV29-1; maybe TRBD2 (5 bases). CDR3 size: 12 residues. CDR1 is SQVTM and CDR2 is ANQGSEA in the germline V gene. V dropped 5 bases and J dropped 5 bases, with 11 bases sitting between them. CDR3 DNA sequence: TGCAGCGTTCGAGGGTCTGTAGATACGCAGTATTTT. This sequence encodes CSVRGSVDTQYF.

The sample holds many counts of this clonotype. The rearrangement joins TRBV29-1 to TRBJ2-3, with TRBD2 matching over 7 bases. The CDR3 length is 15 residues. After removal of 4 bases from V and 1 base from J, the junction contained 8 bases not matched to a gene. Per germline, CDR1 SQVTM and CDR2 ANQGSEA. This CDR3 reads CSVVYARGGTDTQYF. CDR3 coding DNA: TGCAGCGTTGTGTACGCCCGGGGGGGCACAGATACGCAGTATTTT.

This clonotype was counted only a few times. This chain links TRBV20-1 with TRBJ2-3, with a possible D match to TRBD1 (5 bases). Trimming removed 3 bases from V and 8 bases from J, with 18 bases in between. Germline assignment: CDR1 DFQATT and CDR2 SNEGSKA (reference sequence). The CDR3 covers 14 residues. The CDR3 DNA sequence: TGCAGTGCTAGCCCTCTCCAGAATAGGGGTACGCAGTATTTT. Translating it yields CSASPLQNRGTQYF.

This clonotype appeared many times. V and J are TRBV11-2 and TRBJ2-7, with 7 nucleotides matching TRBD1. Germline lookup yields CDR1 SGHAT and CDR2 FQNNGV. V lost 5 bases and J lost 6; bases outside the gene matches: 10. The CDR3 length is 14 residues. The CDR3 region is CASSPDRVRAEQYF. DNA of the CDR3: TGTGCCAGCAGCCCTGACAGGGTGAGGGCCGAGCAGTACTTC. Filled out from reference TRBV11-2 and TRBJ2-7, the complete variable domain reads EAGVAQSPRYKIIEKRQSVAFWCNPISGHATLYWYQQILGQGPKLLIQFQNNGVVDDSQLPKDRFSAERLKGVDSTLKIQPAKLEDSAVYLCASSPDRVRAEQYFGPGTRLTVT.